Listed below are T cell receptor beta chains from one sample, sequenced in a study of control samples from healthy donors and cancer patients. Some clones are missing from TCRdb's copy, which holds only in-frame ones; the method was immunoSEQ multiplex PCR. The sample lists 100,000 to 150,000 clones, about nine tenths occurring once. The specimen was blood. These receptors originate from a man aged 18 to 29 in good health. Each CDR3 is given with its conserved first and last residue. D genes are given only for firm matches. The listing skips clone size in some rows; elsewhere it reads once, few, many or a size class.

.	.	TRBV11-2	TRBJ2-3	TGTGCCAGCAGAGGAGAGGATACGCAGTATTTT	CASRGEDTQYF
once	.	TRBV30	TRBJ1-5	TGTGCCTGGAGTAATTCACCAAATCAGCCCCAGCATTTT	CAWSNSPNQPQHF
.	.	TRBV21-1	TRBJ1-2	TGTGCCAGCAGCGCACGGTACAGGGATAACTATGGCTACACCTTC	CASSARYRDNYGYTF
.	.	TRBV11-2	TRBJ2-5	TGTGCCAGCAGCCTAGATGGAGGGGCAGGATGGGAGACCCAGTACTTC	CASSLDGGAGWETQYF
.	.	TRBV9	TRBJ1-4	TGTGCCAGCAGCGGACGGATAGGGGTGGCTAATGAAAAACTGTTTTTT	CASSGRIGVANEKLFF
.	.	TRBV7-9	TRBJ1-3	TGTGCCAGCAGCTCTACCGGCACAAGAAACACCATATATTTT	CASSSTGTRNTIYF
.	TRBD2	TRBV7-9	TRBJ2-3	TGTGCCAGCAGCACAGCGGGGATCACAGATACGCAGTATTTT	CASSTAGITDTQYF
.	.	TRBV7-9	TRBJ1-4	TGTGCCAGCAGCTACGGCCGAGGGGGTGGTGAAAAACTGTTTTTT	CASSYGRGGGEKLFF
.	.	TRBV5-1	TRBJ1-2	TGCGCCAGCAGCCCCGGCGGGAGTAACGGCTACACCTTC	CASSPGGSNGYTF
.	TRBD1	TRBV15	TRBJ1-2	TGTGCCACCAGCAGAGGACAGGGACTTGGCTACACCTTC	CATSRGQGLGYTF
.	.	TRBV2	TRBJ1-2	TGTGCCAGCAGGGCCCTAAGGGCAGATGGCTACACCTTC	CASRALRADGYTF
.	.	TRBV29-1	TRBJ2-4	TGCAGCGTTGCGAGTGGGTTGGGCATTCAGTACTTC	CSVASGLGIQYF
.	.	TRBV27	TRBJ1-3	TGTGCCAGCAGTTTATATGGGCCCCAAGGGGGAAACACCATATATTTT	CASSLYGPQGGNTIYF
once	.	TRBV18	TRBJ2-2	TGTGCCAGCTCACCAGGAGGGACGGCTAACACCGGGGAGCTGTTTTTT	CASSPGGTANTGELFF
.	.	TRBV6-5	TRBJ1-1	TGTGCCAGCCATGAGGGATTCGAAGCTTTCTTT	CASHEGFEAFF
.	.	TRBV6-2/TRBV6-3	TRBJ2-7	TGTGCCAGCAGTCCCCTTGCCATTCCCTACTCCTACGAGCAGTACTTC	CASSPLAIPYSYEQYF
.	.	TRBV29-1	TRBJ1-1	TGCAGCGTTGAAGATGTGGCGGACACTGAAGCTTTCTTT	CSVEDVADTEAFF
.	.	TRBV7-9	TRBJ1-1	TGTGCCAGCAGCGCTTGGGGCACTGAAGCTTTCTTT	CASSAWGTEAFF
.	.	TRBV10-3	TRBJ1-5	TGTGCCATCAGTGAGGGAATCAATAGCAATCAGCCCCAGCATTTT	CAISEGINSNQPQHF
.	.	TRBV20-1	TRBJ2-7	TGCAGTGCTAGCCAGGGTTACGAGCAGTACTTC	CSASQGYEQYF
.	TRBD2	TRBV12-5	TRBJ2-1	TGTGCTAGTGGAGCGTCGGCGGGGGGGAATAATGAGCAGTTCTTC	CASGASAGGNNEQFF
.	TRBD1	TRBV6-5	TRBJ2-7	TGTGCCAGCAGGGCAGGGGGCTTCTCAGAGCAGTACTTC	CASRAGGFSEQYF
.	.	TRBV9	TRBJ2-1	TGTGCCAGCAGCGGTGGTGGTACTAGCTTGAGCTCCTACAATGAGCAGTTCTTC	CASSGGGTSLSSYNEQFF
.	.	TRBV29-1	TRBJ1-1	TGCAGCGTGGTAGGGGACACTGAAGCTTTCTTT	CSVVGDTEAFF
once	.	TRBV6-6	TRBJ2-3	TGTGCCAGCAGTTACTATTCTGAAGATACGCAGTATTTT	CASSYYSEDTQYF
.	.	TRBV4-1	TRBJ1-3	TGCGCCAGCAGCCAAGGCCCCGAGGGCGGGAACACCATATATTTT	CASSQGPEGGNTIYF
once	.	TRBV6-5	TRBJ2-2	TGTGCCAGCAGTCGACAGCCCGATGTTACCGGGGAGCTGTTTTTT	CASSRQPDVTGELFF
.	TRBD1	TRBV9	TRBJ1-3	TGTGCCAGCAGCGTAGGGACAGGGAGGAGAAACACCATATATTTT	CASSVGTGRRNTIYF
.	.	TRBV6-5	TRBJ2-7	TGTGCCAGCAGTTACTCTGGACAGAGACCCTTTTACGAGCAGTACTTC	CASSYSGQRPFYEQYF
.	.	TRBV2	TRBJ1-2	TGTGCCAGCAGTTACAGGGTAGATGGCTACACCTTC	CASSYRVDGYTF
.	.	TRBV5-1	TRBJ1-2	TGCGCCAGCAAAGTTGGAGTTGGGGGTTCCTATGGCTACACCTTC	CASKVGVGGSYGYTF
.	.	TRBV18	TRBJ2-5	TGTGCCAGCTCACCACCATCAGACAAAGCTGCCCAGTACTTC	CASSPPSDKAAQYF
.	.	TRBV28	TRBJ2-7	TGTGCCAGCAGCGGGAGAGGGCAGGGGGCCTACGAGCAGTACTTC	CASSGRGQGAYEQYF
.	TRBD2	TRBV7-2	TRBJ2-5	TGTGCCAGCAGCTTTGTTACTAGCGGTGGGACCCAGTACTTC	CASSFVTSGGTQYF
.	TRBD2	TRBV5-1	TRBJ2-5	TGCGCCAGCAGCTTGGAAACTAGCGGAGAGACCCAGTACTTC	CASSLETSGETQYF
.	.	TRBV27	TRBJ1-2	TGTGCCAGCAGTTTCGTAGGACGGGGACGAGACTATGGCTACACCTTC	CASSFVGRGRDYGYTF
few	.	TRBV4-1	TRBJ1-5	TGCGCCAGCAGCCAAGGGGCCGGGGCAATCGCCCAGCCCCAGCATTTT	CASSQGAGAIAQPQHF
.	.	TRBV11-2	TRBJ2-1	TGTGCCAGCAGCTTCGATTTTGATAGTGAGCAGTTCTTC	CASSFDFDSEQFF
.	.	TRBV5-4	TRBJ1-2	TGTGCCAGCAGCCGGGTGGGGCAGGGGACTACCTATGGCTACACCTTC	CASSRVGQGTTYGYTF
.	TRBD2	TRBV19	TRBJ2-7	TGTGCCACTCAATCCCGACTAGCGGGGATCTACGAGCAGTACTTC	CATQSRLAGIYEQYF
.	.	TRBV7-9	TRBJ2-3	TGTGCCAGCAGCTTAGGGTGGACTTTAGGGAGCACAGATACGCAGTATTTT	CASSLGWTLGSTDTQYF
.	.	TRBV12-3/TRBV12-4	TRBJ2-7	TGTGCCAGCAGGGGTAGTGGGTACGAGCAGTACTTC	CASRGSGYEQYF
.	TRBD1	TRBV3-1/TRBV3-2	TRBJ1-6	TGTGCCAGCAGCCAAGGTCAGGGGGCCCTCCACTTT	CASSQGQGALHF
.	.	TRBV24-1	TRBJ2-1	TGTGCCACCAGTGATCAAGGACAGGGAGGGAATGAGCAGTTCTTC	CATSDQGQGGNEQFF